These T cell receptor beta chains were read from a single sample in a study of CD8+CD57+ T cells in acquired aplastic anemia. From the reads, TCRdb called clonotypes with MiXCR, one entry per CDR3 protein. The sample has around 150,000 distinct CDR3 sequences, roughly 40% seen once; the top ten hold 7.5% to 9.5%. Input material: sorted CD4+, CD8+, or CD8+CD57+ T cells (not recorded which) from PBMCs. These receptors were obtained from a human donor in good health, serving as a control. Each CDR3 is given with its conserved first and last residue.

j_gene	v_gene	CDR3aa
TRBJ1-2	TRBV7-9	CASSSQRDSPNYGYTF
TRBJ2-7	TRBV6-1	CASSRSHYEQYF
TRBJ1-1	TRBV5-6	CASRGSRGARNEAFF
TRBJ2-3	TRBV3-1	CASSQGTLRDTQYF
TRBJ1-5	TRBV15	CATSRDGTVDQPQHF
TRBJ1-1	TRBV12-3/TRBV12-4	CASSLRTGNTEAFF
TRBJ2-1	TRBV29-1	CSVMGGGSYNEQLF
TRBJ1-1	TRBV6-1	CASSPGQPRHTEAFF
TRBJ1-1	TRBV29-1	CSVEARGTEAFF
TRBJ1-2	TRBV7-9	CASSRGPNYGYTF
TRBJ2-1	TRBV4-2	CASSPGQQLRDEQFF
TRBJ2-7	TRBV6-5	CASSSRKGGSYEQYF
TRBJ2-7	TRBV6-1	CASSARQSEQYF
TRBJ2-7	TRBV3-1	CASSQGIGTNEQYF
TRBJ1-1	TRBV2	CASSVGMNTEAFF
TRBJ2-5	TRBV20-1	CSWTNQETQYF
TRBJ1-2	TRBV30	CAWSAGRWLYGYAF
TRBJ1-1	TRBV12-3/TRBV12-4	CASSYPGSEAFF
TRBJ1-3	TRBV24-1	CATSDGGTGNGNTIYF
TRBJ1-5	TRBV12-3/TRBV12-4	CASSPYRDRGTPGNQPQHF
TRBJ2-1	TRBV4-1	CASSPPPRSQQDNEQFF
TRBJ2-7	TRBV7-7	CASSSGTGEGEQYF
TRBJ1-2	TRBV28	CASSMRTGTPYGYTF
TRBJ2-6	TRBV11-2	CASSLDGLTGANVLTF
TRBJ2-1	TRBV29-1	CSVAVRDRASEQFF
TRBJ1-2	TRBV19	CASLRPGSVYGYTF
TRBJ1-2	TRBV10-3	CAISEAGENYGYTF
TRBJ2-7	TRBV3-1	CASSQVEAEQYF
TRBJ2-7	TRBV7-7	CASTMTLQYF
TRBJ1-2	TRBV5-1	CASSRQGLDGYTF